The clone carrying this T cell receptor (beta chain) was picked up many times. Its antigen is as yet unknown. Blood was drawn at first hyperthyroidism diagnosis, before any ophthalmopathy symptoms. Isolation of PBMCs was performed on about 9.9 ml fresh peripheral blood. Amplification yielded TCR beta CDR3 regions, with RNA transcripts as the source. HTBI primers were used for first-round RT-PCR of the TCR CDR3. TCRdb re-called the multiplex PCR reads through MiXCR, storing one row per CDR3 protein. The table has 300,000 to 450,000 distinct CDR3 sequences, about 17% seen once; the top ten hold approximately 30%. This entry comes from a study of T cells in Graves' hyperthyroidism and ophthalmopathy. Study details: The authors collected peripheral blood at initial diagnosis, before any treatment.

Study-level results: Blood held most thyroid clonotypes expanded above 0.001 frequency.

This TCR was sampled from a woman aged 25 to 39 with Graves' hyperthyroidism that later progressed to Graves' ophthalmopathy. The sequenced sample was blood.

The chain's CDR3 is CANQDDRGNYEQYF. CDR3 sequence (DNA): TGTGCCAACCAAGATGACAGGGGGAACTACGAGCAGTACTTC. This rearrangement joins TRBV10-3 to TRBJ2-7, with 9 bases lining up with TRBD1. The CDR3 length is 14 residues. Losses at the gene ends were 10 bases for V and 3 bases for J; bases not matched to a gene: 10. Germline lookup yields CDR1 ENHRY and CDR2 SYGVKD.